This entry is about one TCR beta chain. The data stem from a study of control samples from healthy donors and cancer patients. The CDR3 is 13 amino acids. V gave up 0 bases and J gave up 6 bases; unmatched junction bases: 3. Germline lookup yields CDR1 SGDLS and CDR2 YYNGEE. Measured with immunoSEQ multiplex PCR; TCRdb has only the in-frame clones, and not every one. The sample records about 170,000 clones, 91% being singletons. Sequencing input: blood. V gene TRBV9 combines with J gene TRBJ2-7; 7 bases fit TRBD2. This clonotype was sampled from a woman younger than 45 in good health. The CDR3 DNA reads TGTGCCAGCAGCGTAGGGGGGGGGACCGAGCAGTACTTC. Protein: CASSVGGGTEQYF.